This T cell receptor (beta chain) was sequenced for a study of T cell repertoires in cytomegalovirus infection. Background on the study: A matching HLA type, together with CMV infection, was signaled by public TCR beta signatures. Broader study findings: Carriers of CMV plus the relevant HLA were identified by cumulative public TCR beta family frequency. The response measured ex vivo was dominated by TCR beta clonotypes (HLA-C-restricted and CMV-specific).

The CDR3 totals 15 residues. The ends were cut back, 0 bases at V and 3 bases at J, with 11 bases in the middle. CDR1 LGHNA and CDR2 YNFKEQ come from the germline V gene. Comment on this clonotype: Its antigen remains unidentified.

MiXCR, applied by TCRdb to the reads, yields one record per CDR3 protein. The table has approximately 470,000 distinct CDR3 sequences, more than 40% seen once. Here the sequenced sample was cultured PBMCs, taken from culture after CMV antigen stimulation. The sequence was obtained from a human donor in good health (CMV status not recorded). Some clones in this sample may be carry-over from other donors' samples. The chain couples TRBV4-2 to TRBJ1-1, with D tentatively TRBD1 (5 bases). Here the CDR3 reads CASSQDLTRDTEAFF. The CDR3 DNA reads as TGTGCCAGCAGCCAAGACTTAACCAGGGACACTGAAGCTTTCTTT.